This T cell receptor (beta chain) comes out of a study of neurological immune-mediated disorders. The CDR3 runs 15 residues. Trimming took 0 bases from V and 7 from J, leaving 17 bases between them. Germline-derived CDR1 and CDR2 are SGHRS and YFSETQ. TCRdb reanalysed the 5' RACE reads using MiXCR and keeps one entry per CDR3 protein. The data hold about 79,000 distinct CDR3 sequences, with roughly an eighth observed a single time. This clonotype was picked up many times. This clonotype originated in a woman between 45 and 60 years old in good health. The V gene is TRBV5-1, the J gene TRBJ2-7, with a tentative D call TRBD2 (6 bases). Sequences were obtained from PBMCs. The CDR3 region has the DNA TGCGCCAGCAGCTTGGCGGGGGACTGGACTTCAGAGCAGTACTTC. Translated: CASSLAGDWTSEQYF.